This T cell receptor beta chain was identified in a study of blood T cell repertoires in COVID-19. Study-level background: Some COVID-19 samples were acute and others convalescent; all came from the United States, Italy and Spain. T cells, B-cell-depleted T cells, or PBMCs supplied cDNA or gDNA.

In the study's own analysis: The assay estimated nucleated cells by amplifying reference gene primers. The table came from immunoSEQ multiplex PCR; TCRdb's copy has only in-frame clones and leaves some out. The D gene and trimming were derived from the DNA, and the V and J assignments and clone size from that table. The data show under 300,000 clones, with approximately 80% seen just once and 4% held by the top ten. This CDR3 has 14 amino acids. The germline CDR1 and CDR2 sequences are GTSNPN and SVGIG (reference sequence). Trimming left V 4 bases short and J 5 bases short, with 17 bases between. The sequence derives from a woman in her forties with active or convalescent COVID-19. Source material: peripheral blood. This chain uses TRBV30 with TRBJ1-2, with D perhaps matching TRBD1 (5 bases). The CDR3 is CAWTRLDSPYGYTF. CDR3 nucleotides: TGTGCCTGGACCCGCCTCGACAGCCCTTATGGCTACACCTTC.